A selection of T cell receptor beta chains follows, all from one sample in a study of blood T cell repertoires in COVID-19. Measured with immunoSEQ multiplex PCR; TCRdb has only the in-frame clones, and not every one. The table includes 95,000 to 150,000 clones, 85% to 90% detected once. The sample was peripheral blood. All receptors come from a woman aged 45-60 years with active or convalescent COVID-19. The CDR3 runs from the conserved cysteine through the conserved F or W. Fields, in order: clone size, V gene, D gene, J gene, CDR3 DNA, CDR3 protein. D genes are given only for firm matches. The size field is filled for only some rows; it gives once, few, many or a size class.

>few|TRBV7-2|NA|TRBJ2-2
TGTGCCAGCAGCACACAGGGGGGAGCGGGAACTCGGGAGCTGTTTTTT
CASSTQGGAGTRELFF
>NA|TRBV7-2|TRBD2|TRBJ2-4
TGTGCCAGCAGCCATCTAGCGGGAGGACCTCTAGCCAAAAACATTCAGTACTTC
CASSHLAGGPLAKNIQYF
>few|TRBV28|NA|TRBJ1-2
TGTGCCAGCGGTCGGTCTACTGAGGGCTACACCTTC
CASGRSTEGYTF
>NA|TRBV13|TRBD1|TRBJ2-1
TGTGCCAGCAGCACCCGGGACAGGGGGCTGGGTGAGCAGTTCTTC
CASSTRDRGLGEQFF
>NA|TRBV5-3|TRBD2|TRBJ2-5
TGTGCCAGAAGCTTGGAATTACTAGCGGGAGTATCCCAAGAGACCCAGTACTTC
CARSLELLAGVSQETQYF
>NA|TRBV18|TRBD1|TRBJ1-1
TGTGCCAGCTCACCGGGACAGGGTCTTTCAGAAGCTTTCTTT
CASSPGQGLSEAFF
>NA|TRBV19|NA|TRBJ2-2
TGTGCCAGTAGGACAGCCTTTAGCATCGGGGAGCTGTTTTTT
CASRTAFSIGELFF
>NA|TRBV29-1|NA|TRBJ2-3
TGCAGCGTTGGAGGCGCGGCTATCACAGATACGCAGTATTTT
CSVGGAAITDTQYF
>NA|TRBV7-8|NA|TRBJ2-3
TGTGCCAGCAGCCCAGAACAGGTGTTGAACACAGATACGCAGTATTTT
CASSPEQVLNTDTQYF
>NA|TRBV27|NA|TRBJ1-1
TGTGCCAGCAGTTTATACCAGGTTCACACTGAAGCTTTCTTT
CASSLYQVHTEAFF
>NA|TRBV5-5|NA|TRBJ2-1
TGTGCCAGCAGCTTGGGGCAGGGGCAAGAGCAGTTCTTC
CASSLGQGQEQFF
>NA|TRBV24-1|NA|TRBJ2-1
TGTGCCACCAGTGATTCCTGGACTCCCGACAATGAGCAGTTCTTC
CATSDSWTPDNEQFF
>NA|TRBV14|NA|TRBJ2-7
TGTGCCAGCAGCCAAGGCCCTCTCCGGGACTTAACCTACGAGCAGTACTTC
CASSQGPLRDLTYEQYF
>NA|TRBV18|TRBD1|TRBJ1-5
TGTGCCAGCTCACCACCGGGGCAGGGGGCTTATCAGCCCCAGCATTTT
CASSPPGQGAYQPQHF
>NA|TRBV11-2|NA|TRBJ2-2
TGTGCCAGCAGCCCGGGTCTAGCGCTCGACGGGGAGCTGTTTTTT
CASSPGLALDGELFF
>NA|TRBV25-1|TRBD2|TRBJ2-1
TGTGCCAGCAGTGAATTTGGGACTAGCGGGACCACCAATGAGCAGTTCTTC
CASSEFGTSGTTNEQFF
>NA|TRBV19|TRBD2|TRBJ2-2
TGTGCCAGTACCATCCCTTGGAAGGGGAGCGGGAGGGCCGCCGGGGAGCTGTTTTTT
CASTIPWKGSGRAAGELFF
>NA|TRBV5-6|NA|TRBJ1-6
TGTGCCAGCGTCCTCCGCTCCTATAATTCACCCCTCCACTTT
CASVLRSYNSPLHF
>NA|TRBV7-3|NA|TRBJ2-2
TGTGCCAGCAGCTTATTATCACAGGGAACCGGGGAGCTGTTTTTT
CASSLLSQGTGELFF
>few|TRBV7-9|NA|TRBJ2-7
TGTGCCAGCAGCTTAGACGGAGACTACGAGCAGTACTTC
CASSLDGDYEQYF
>NA|TRBV7-3|NA|TRBJ1-6
TGTGCCAGCAGCTTTGGCCTTTCTAATTCACCCCTCCACTTT
CASSFGLSNSPLHF
>NA|TRBV28|TRBD1|TRBJ1-1
TGTGCCAGCATTTGGGACAGGGACGGGACTGAAGCTTTCTTT
CASIWDRDGTEAFF
>NA|TRBV2|TRBD1|TRBJ1-1
TGTGCCAGCAGTCCGGACAGGGTCTCTGGAGCTTTCTTT
CASSPDRVSGAFF
>NA|TRBV5-6|NA|TRBJ2-3
TGTGCCAGCAGCTTGATCGGTGATCGGGAAGTCACAGATACGCAGTATTTT
CASSLIGDREVTDTQYF
>once|TRBV11-3|NA|TRBJ2-2
TGTGCCAGCAGCTTAGATCGAGGCACCGGGGAGCTGTTTTTT
CASSLDRGTGELFF
>NA|TRBV4-1|TRBD1|TRBJ2-7
TGCGCCAGCAGCCACTTTACAGGGGGCGCCTACGAGCAGTACTTC
CASSHFTGGAYEQYF
>NA|TRBV28|NA|TRBJ1-3
TGTGCCAGCAGTCCTTATGGAAACACCATATATTTT
CASSPYGNTIYF
>NA|TRBV11-2|TRBD2|TRBJ2-1
TGTGCCAGCAGAAGTACTAGCGGGAGCGTTGAGCAGTTCTTC
CASRSTSGSVEQFF
>NA|TRBV20-1|TRBD2|TRBJ2-7
TGCAGTGCTAGTCTAGCGGGAATCTACGAGCAGTACTTC
CSASLAGIYEQYF
>NA|TRBV28|TRBD1|TRBJ1-5
TGTGCCAGCAGACTAGGACAGGGACTAAATCAGCCCCAGCATTTT
CASRLGQGLNQPQHF
>NA|TRBV20-1|TRBD1|TRBJ2-3
TGCAGTGCTAGTAAAGGACAGGGTCTAGATACGCAGTATTTT
CSASKGQGLDTQYF
>NA|TRBV19|NA|TRBJ2-7
TGTGCCAGTAGTATGACGCGGGACCCCCTCCGCGAGCAGTACTTC
CASSMTRDPLREQYF
>NA|TRBV7-9|NA|TRBJ1-1
TGTGCCAGCAGCTTAGTATCAGGGATGAACACTGAAGCTTTCTTT
CASSLVSGMNTEAFF
>NA|TRBV27|TRBD2|TRBJ2-3
TGTGCCAGCAGTATACTAGCGGGGACAGATACGCAGTATTTT
CASSILAGTDTQYF
>NA|TRBV30|NA|TRBJ2-4
TGTGCCTGGACCCCAGGAGGGATCGGCATTCAGTACTTC
CAWTPGGIGIQYF
>NA|TRBV11-3|TRBD2|TRBJ2-7
TGTGCCAGCAGCTCGGGACTAGCAGGGGCGCAGGAGCAGTACTTC
CASSSGLAGAQEQYF
>NA|TRBV28|NA|TRBJ1-2
TGTGCCAGCAGTCGCAGTATGTATGGCTACACCTTC
CASSRSMYGYTF
>once|TRBV29-1|NA|TRBJ1-3
TGCAGCGTTGAAACATCGGACAGCTTAAACACCATATATTTT
CSVETSDSLNTIYF
>once|TRBV18|NA|TRBJ2-7
TGTGCCAGCTCACCAAGTGGGGGGGCATCCTACGAGCAGTACTTC
CASSPSGGASYEQYF
>NA|TRBV6-1|TRBD2|TRBJ2-5
TGTGCCAGCAGTGGACTGGGGACTAGCGGGATGCGGACCCAGTACTTC
CASSGLGTSGMRTQYF
>NA|TRBV7-2|NA|TRBJ2-7
TGTGCCAGCAGCTTAGGGTTAGCGGCCGAGCAGTACTTC
CASSLGLAAEQYF
>NA|TRBV4-1|TRBD1|TRBJ2-7
TGCGCCAGCAGCCAAACCTACCGGGACAGGGTTTCCCACGAGCAGTACTTC
CASSQTYRDRVSHEQYF
>once|TRBV28|TRBD2|TRBJ2-1
TGTGCCAGCTTAGAGCGGGGGAACTACAATGAGCAGTTCTTC
CASLERGNYNEQFF
>NA|TRBV7-8|TRBD1|TRBJ1-5
TGTGCCAGCAGCTTAGTAGGGGGACAGGGTAATCAGCCCCAGCATTTT
CASSLVGGQGNQPQHF
>once|TRBV7-3|TRBD2|TRBJ2-1
TGTGCCAGCAGCTTAGGTTACACTAGCGGGGGTGAGCAGTTCTTC
CASSLGYTSGGEQFF
>NA|TRBV7-2|NA|TRBJ1-1
TGTGCCAGCAGCTTAAAGGGGGGGGTCACTGAAGCTTTCTTT
CASSLKGGVTEAFF
>NA|TRBV28|NA|TRBJ2-5
TGTGCCAGCTCCTCTCCTCCCCAAGAGACCCAGTACTTC
CASSSPPQETQYF
>once|TRBV2|NA|TRBJ2-7
TGTGCCAGCAGTAGTAGATACGAGCAGTACTTC
CASSSRYEQYF
>NA|TRBV2|TRBD1|TRBJ1-2
TGTGCCAGCAATAATCGGACAGGGATCACCTTC
CASNNRTGITF
>NA|TRBV24-1|NA|TRBJ1-1
TGTGCCACCAGTCATTCTGCCGCCGGGACAAGTGGAACTGAAGCTTTCTTT
CATSHSAAGTSGTEAFF
>NA|TRBV18|TRBD1|TRBJ2-1
TGTGCCAGCTCACCACCGGGACAGTTCATCGCCCAATTCAATGAGCAGTTCTTC
CASSPPGQFIAQFNEQFF